Listed below are T cell receptor beta chains from one sample, sequenced in a study of blood T cell repertoires in COVID-19. TCRdb's table, derived via immunoSEQ multiplex PCR, lists solely in-frame clones and lacks some. The top ten clones hold around 6% of a sample with around 370,000 clones, more than 75% of them seen once. The sample taken for sequencing was peripheral blood. All receptors come from a woman aged 45 to 65 with COVID-19, enrolled during active disease. CDR3s include the opening cysteine and the closing phenylalanine or tryptophan.

v_gene | CDR3aa
TRBV5-8 | CASSSYTEAFF
TRBV7-7 | CASSLDMNTEAFF
TRBV21-1 | CAILDRGPEAFF
TRBV5-6 | CASSLDGGVAGAGTDTQYF
TRBV5-4 | CASSLVGGSGNTIYF
TRBV5-1 | CASYPGQGSYEQYF
TRBV2 | CASRTAGAAKYEQYF
TRBV11-2 | CASSQWEVPYEQYF
TRBV19 | CASSIDHHARNTEAFF
TRBV11-3 | CASSVRRESYEQYF
TRBV19 | CASSIAGSNTEAFF
TRBV29-1 | CSVKRTDSTDTQYF
TRBV27 | CASSLLRTGSMGELFF
TRBV5-4 | CASSLAGFDNEQFF
TRBV7-9 | CASSLTGGSSPLHF
TRBV19 | CASILRENTEAFF
TRBV6-5 | CASSYSSSGYGYTF
TRBV7-2 | CASSLGQGYGYTF
TRBV4-1 | CASSQGWGVLTDTQYF
TRBV11-2 | CASSRFRDRVEAFF